This TCR beta chain was identified during a study of lung T cells in sarcoidosis with Löfgren's syndrome. Study-wide points: Shared TRAV12-1 and TRBV2 CDR3 motifs were reported across several patients. Löfgren's syndrome patients reportedly showed greatest TRAV12-1 and TRBV2 expansion versus controls. These T cells were suggested, not shown, to recognize a putative antigen. Paired TRAV12-1/TRBV2 TCRs showed CDR3 homology and preferential pairing.

The V end lost 3 bases, the J end lost 0 bases, and 11 bases lay between the germline ends. Per the germline V gene, CDR1 is MDHEN and CDR2 is SYDVKM. This CDR3 contains 15 residues. This clonotype was detected many times. Its cognate antigen is unknown. TCRdb recomputed calls from the reads with MiXCR, one row per CDR3 protein. The sample records roughly 63,000 distinct CDR3 sequences, 21% being singletons. V gene TRBV28 combines with J gene TRBJ1-1; D remains unclear. Sequences were obtained from CD4+ T cells from PBMCs. This receptor was identified in a human donor with sarcoidosis (Löfgren's syndrome or another form), or a control subject (not recorded which). The CDR3, as DNA: TGTGCCAGCAGTTTTCGACGGAGACTGAACACTGAAGCTTTCTTT. Translating it yields CASSFRRRLNTEAFF.